Listed below are T cell receptor beta chains from one sample, sequenced in a study of radiotherapy plus CTLA-4 blockade in lung cancer. Libraries were prepared by immunoSEQ multiplex PCR; TCRdb keeps only in-frame clonotypes and omits some of them. The sample includes around 100,000 clones, 81% of them seen just once. Sequenced here: peripheral blood, sampled from a patient treated with radiotherapy plus ipilimumab. These receptor sequences come from a human donor with non-small cell lung cancer that progressed on radiotherapy plus ipilimumab. Some clones in this sample may be carry-over from other donors' samples. Both conserved end residues are part of each CDR3. The order of the fields is V gene, J gene, clone size, D gene, CDR3 protein, CDR3 DNA. A D gene is named only where the DNA matches it firmly. Only some rows state a clone size, as once, few, many or a class for expanded clones.

V gene: TRBV4-1; J gene: TRBJ2-3; clone size: -; D gene: -; CDR3 protein: CASSHLWADTQYF; CDR3 DNA: TGCGCCAGCAGCCATCTATGGGCAGATACGCAGTATTTT
V gene: TRBV4-2; J gene: TRBJ2-7; clone size: -; D gene: TRBD1; CDR3 protein: CASSLTGTGTYEQYF; CDR3 DNA: TGTGCCAGCAGCCTTACCGGGACAGGGACCTACGAGCAGTACTTC
V gene: TRBV6-5; J gene: TRBJ1-1; clone size: few; D gene: -; CDR3 protein: CASTSGAGQGTEAFF; CDR3 DNA: TGTGCCAGCACCTCAGGGGCGGGGCAGGGCACTGAAGCTTTCTTT
V gene: TRBV10-3; J gene: TRBJ2-1; clone size: -; D gene: -; CDR3 protein: CAISGGDPYNEQFF; CDR3 DNA: TGTGCCATCAGTGGCGGGGACCCCTACAATGAGCAGTTCTTC
V gene: TRBV19; J gene: TRBJ2-3; clone size: once; D gene: TRBD1; CDR3 protein: CASSTRTGLNTQYF; CDR3 DNA: TGTGCCAGTAGTACCCGGACAGGTCTGAATACGCAGTATTTT
V gene: TRBV28; J gene: TRBJ2-1; clone size: -; D gene: TRBD2; CDR3 protein: CASSSLSGGAYNEQFF; CDR3 DNA: TGTGCCAGCAGTTCCTTAAGCGGGGGGGCTTACAATGAGCAGTTCTTC
V gene: TRBV7-8; J gene: TRBJ1-3; clone size: -; D gene: -; CDR3 protein: CASSLNPKNTIYF; CDR3 DNA: TGTGCCAGCAGCTTAAACCCAAAAAACACCATATATTTT
V gene: TRBV7-9; J gene: TRBJ1-6; clone size: -; D gene: -; CDR3 protein: CASSSTNSLQDSPLHF; CDR3 DNA: TGTGCCAGCAGCTCAACGAACTCACTTCAGGATTCACCCCTCCACTTT
V gene: TRBV6-1; J gene: TRBJ1-1; clone size: -; D gene: -; CDR3 protein: CASRGQGRNTEAFF; CDR3 DNA: TGTGCCAGCAGGGGGCAGGGGCGGAACACTGAAGCTTTCTTT
V gene: TRBV6-5; J gene: TRBJ2-7; clone size: once; D gene: -; CDR3 protein: CASRPGQTYEQYF; CDR3 DNA: TGTGCCAGCAGACCGGGACAAACCTACGAGCAGTACTTC
V gene: TRBV2; J gene: TRBJ2-5; clone size: -; D gene: TRBD2; CDR3 protein: CASSEGGLAGGQETQYF; CDR3 DNA: TGTGCCAGCAGTGAAGGAGGACTAGCGGGGGGCCAAGAGACCCAGTACTTC
V gene: TRBV5-1; J gene: TRBJ2-3; clone size: -; D gene: -; CDR3 protein: CASSQDTDTQYF; CDR3 DNA: TGCGCCAGCAGCCAGGACACAGATACGCAGTATTTT
V gene: TRBV5-4; J gene: TRBJ2-3; clone size: -; D gene: TRBD2; CDR3 protein: CASSSGPSGGSSTDTQYF; CDR3 DNA: TGTGCCAGCAGCTCCGGGCCTAGCGGGGGCTCTAGCACAGATACGCAGTATTTT
V gene: TRBV29-1; J gene: TRBJ2-2; clone size: -; D gene: -; CDR3 protein: CSVVTGNTNTGELFF; CDR3 DNA: TGCAGCGTAGTTACAGGGAACACGAACACCGGGGAGCTGTTTTTT
V gene: TRBV11-2; J gene: TRBJ2-1; clone size: -; D gene: TRBD1; CDR3 protein: CASSLTGRTYNEQFF; CDR3 DNA: TGTGCCAGCAGTTTGACAGGGCGCACCTACAATGAGCAGTTCTTC
V gene: TRBV5-1; J gene: TRBJ2-2; clone size: -; D gene: TRBD1; CDR3 protein: CASSWAGGTGELFF; CDR3 DNA: TGCGCCAGCAGCTGGGCAGGGGGCACCGGGGAGCTGTTTTTT
V gene: TRBV4-2; J gene: TRBJ2-5; clone size: -; D gene: -; CDR3 protein: CASSPRRDSETQYF; CDR3 DNA: TGTGCCAGCAGCCCCCGACGGGACTCAGAGACCCAGTACTTC
V gene: TRBV7-9; J gene: TRBJ1-2; clone size: -; D gene: -; CDR3 protein: CASSNPTAAHGYTF; CDR3 DNA: TGTGCCAGCAGCAACCCGACAGCCGCCCATGGCTACACCTTC
V gene: TRBV5-6; J gene: TRBJ2-5; clone size: -; D gene: TRBD2; CDR3 protein: CASSSLGSGGPETQYF; CDR3 DNA: TGTGCCAGCAGCTCTCTGGGTAGCGGGGGGCCGGAGACCCAGTACTTC
V gene: TRBV9; J gene: TRBJ2-3; clone size: -; D gene: TRBD2; CDR3 protein: CASTSSGGLEDTQYF; CDR3 DNA: TGTGCCAGCACCTCGAGCGGGGGGCTTGAAGATACGCAGTATTTT
V gene: TRBV9; J gene: TRBJ2-5; clone size: -; D gene: -; CDR3 protein: CASSPRFSLSETQYF; CDR3 DNA: TGTGCCAGCAGCCCCCGTTTTAGCTTGTCGGAGACCCAGTACTTC
V gene: TRBV19; J gene: TRBJ1-2; clone size: -; D gene: -; CDR3 protein: CASKFRPLTEADGYTF; CDR3 DNA: TGTGCCAGTAAGTTTCGGCCCTTGACAGAAGCGGATGGCTACACCTTC
V gene: TRBV28; J gene: TRBJ1-5; clone size: -; D gene: -; CDR3 protein: CASTHGDGQPQHF; CDR3 DNA: TGTGCCAGCACTCATGGGGACGGTCAGCCCCAGCATTTT
V gene: TRBV5-5; J gene: TRBJ1-2; clone size: -; D gene: -; CDR3 protein: CASSLGIRNYGYTF; CDR3 DNA: TGTGCCAGCAGCTTGGGGATCCGCAACTATGGCTACACCTTC
V gene: TRBV11-3; J gene: TRBJ2-2; clone size: few; D gene: TRBD1; CDR3 protein: CASRRGTGGINTGELFF; CDR3 DNA: TGTGCCAGCAGGAGAGGGACAGGAGGGATAAACACCGGGGAGCTGTTTTTT
V gene: TRBV28; J gene: TRBJ1-5; clone size: -; D gene: -; CDR3 protein: CASSPLEGGGYQPQHF; CDR3 DNA: TGTGCCAGCAGTCCTCTTGAGGGTGGAGGCTATCAGCCCCAGCATTTT
V gene: TRBV30; J gene: TRBJ2-7; clone size: -; D gene: -; CDR3 protein: CAWSVLFGKIGYEQYF; CDR3 DNA: TGTGCCTGGAGTGTACTTTTCGGGAAAATTGGCTACGAGCAGTACTTC
V gene: TRBV10-3; J gene: TRBJ1-1; clone size: -; D gene: -; CDR3 protein: CAAKGVTGRTEAFF; CDR3 DNA: TGTGCCGCGAAGGGTGTCACAGGGAGAACTGAAGCTTTCTTT
V gene: TRBV30; J gene: TRBJ1-1; clone size: once; D gene: -; CDR3 protein: CAWVLNGGTEAFF; CDR3 DNA: TGTGCCTGGGTCCTAAACGGAGGCACTGAAGCTTTCTTT
V gene: TRBV5-8; J gene: TRBJ1-1; clone size: -; D gene: -; CDR3 protein: CASSNEGVLNTEAFF; CDR3 DNA: TGTGCCAGCAGCAACGAGGGGGTACTTAACACTGAAGCTTTCTTT
V gene: TRBV4-3; J gene: TRBJ2-2; clone size: -; D gene: TRBD1; CDR3 protein: CASSPTTGIFPGELFF; CDR3 DNA: TGCGCCAGCAGCCCAACGACAGGGATTTTCCCCGGGGAGCTGTTTTTT
V gene: TRBV11-3; J gene: TRBJ2-7; clone size: -; D gene: -; CDR3 protein: CASSTHRETDEQYF; CDR3 DNA: TGTGCCAGCAGCACCCACAGGGAAACGGACGAGCAGTACTTC
V gene: TRBV15; J gene: TRBJ2-5; clone size: -; D gene: -; CDR3 protein: CATQRLGAQETQYF; CDR3 DNA: TGTGCCACTCAGCGTCTGGGGGCTCAAGAGACCCAGTACTTC
V gene: TRBV11-3; J gene: TRBJ2-1; clone size: -; D gene: -; CDR3 protein: CASSLVGGSYEQFF; CDR3 DNA: TGTGCCAGCAGCTTAGTGGGAGGATCTTATGAGCAGTTCTTC
V gene: TRBV4-3; J gene: TRBJ2-3; clone size: once; D gene: -; CDR3 protein: CASSQHGSRLWGVPTDTQYF; CDR3 DNA: TGCGCCAGCAGCCAACATGGAAGCAGGCTTTGGGGGGTGCCCACAGATACGCAGTATTTT
V gene: TRBV11-3; J gene: TRBJ2-2; clone size: -; D gene: TRBD2; CDR3 protein: CASSPPTSGGNTGELFF; CDR3 DNA: TGTGCCAGCAGCCCACCTACTAGCGGGGGCAACACCGGGGAGCTGTTTTTT
V gene: TRBV28; J gene: TRBJ2-5; clone size: -; D gene: -; CDR3 protein: CASRPPFQGGETQYF; CDR3 DNA: TGTGCCAGCAGACCACCCTTCCAGGGTGGCGAGACCCAGTACTTC
V gene: TRBV18; J gene: TRBJ2-5; clone size: -; D gene: -; CDR3 protein: CASSPRGIETQYF; CDR3 DNA: TGTGCCAGCTCACCAAGGGGGATAGAGACCCAGTACTTC
V gene: TRBV9; J gene: TRBJ2-7; clone size: -; D gene: TRBD1; CDR3 protein: CASSVVYRGTYEQYF; CDR3 DNA: TGTGCCAGCAGCGTAGTGTACAGGGGGACCTACGAGCAGTACTTC
V gene: TRBV4-2; J gene: TRBJ1-3; clone size: -; D gene: TRBD1; CDR3 protein: CASSLRTQGRGFNSGNTIYF; CDR3 DNA: TGTGCCAGCAGCCTCCGAACCCAGGGCAGGGGGTTTAACTCTGGAAACACCATATATTTT